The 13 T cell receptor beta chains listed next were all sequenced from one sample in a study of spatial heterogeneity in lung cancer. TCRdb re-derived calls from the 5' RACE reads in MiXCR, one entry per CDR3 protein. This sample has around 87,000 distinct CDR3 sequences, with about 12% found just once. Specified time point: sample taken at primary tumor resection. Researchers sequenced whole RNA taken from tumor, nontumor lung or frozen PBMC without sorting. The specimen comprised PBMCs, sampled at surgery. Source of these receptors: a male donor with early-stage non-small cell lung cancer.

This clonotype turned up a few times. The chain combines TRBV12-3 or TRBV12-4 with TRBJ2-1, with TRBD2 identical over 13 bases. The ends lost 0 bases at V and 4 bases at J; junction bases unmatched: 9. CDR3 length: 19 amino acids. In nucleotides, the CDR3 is TGTGCCAGCAGTTTAGCGAGAGGACTAGCGGGAGCTTTTTACAATGAGCAGTTCTTC. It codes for CASSLARGLAGAFYNEQFF.

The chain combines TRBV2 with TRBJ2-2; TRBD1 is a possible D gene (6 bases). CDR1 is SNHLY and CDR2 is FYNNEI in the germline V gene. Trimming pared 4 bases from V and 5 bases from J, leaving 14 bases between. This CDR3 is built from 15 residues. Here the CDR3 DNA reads TGTGCCAGCAGTGTAACAGGGCTTGGAACCGGGGAGCTGTTTTTT. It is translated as CASSVTGLGTGELFF.

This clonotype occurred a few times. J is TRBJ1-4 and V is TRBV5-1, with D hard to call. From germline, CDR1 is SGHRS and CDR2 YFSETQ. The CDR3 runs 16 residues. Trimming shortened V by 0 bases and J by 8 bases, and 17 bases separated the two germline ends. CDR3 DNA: TGCGCCAGCAGCTTGGCCGGCCGCTCGAAGGAAGAAAAACTGTTTTTT. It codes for CASSLAGRSKEEKLFF.

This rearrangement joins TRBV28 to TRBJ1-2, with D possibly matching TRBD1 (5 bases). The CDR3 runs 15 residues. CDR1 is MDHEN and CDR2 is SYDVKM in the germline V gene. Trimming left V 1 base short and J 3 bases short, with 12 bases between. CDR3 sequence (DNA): TGTGCCAGCAGTTTATACCCTTGGGACCACTATGGCTACACCTTC. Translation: CASSLYPWDHYGYTF.

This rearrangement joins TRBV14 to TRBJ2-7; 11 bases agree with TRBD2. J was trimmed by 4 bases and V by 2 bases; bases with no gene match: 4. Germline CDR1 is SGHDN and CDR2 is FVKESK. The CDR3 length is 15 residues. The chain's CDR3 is CASSQLAGGRYEQYF. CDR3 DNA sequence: TGTGCCAGCAGCCAACTAGCGGGGGGTAGATACGAGCAGTACTTC.

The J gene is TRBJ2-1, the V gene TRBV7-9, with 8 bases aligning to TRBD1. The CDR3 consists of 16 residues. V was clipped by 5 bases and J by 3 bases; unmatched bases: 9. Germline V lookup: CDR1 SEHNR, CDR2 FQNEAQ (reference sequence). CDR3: CASSLTGAHSYNEQFF. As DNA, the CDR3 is TGTGCCAGCAGCCTGACAGGGGCGCACAGCTACAATGAGCAGTTCTTC.

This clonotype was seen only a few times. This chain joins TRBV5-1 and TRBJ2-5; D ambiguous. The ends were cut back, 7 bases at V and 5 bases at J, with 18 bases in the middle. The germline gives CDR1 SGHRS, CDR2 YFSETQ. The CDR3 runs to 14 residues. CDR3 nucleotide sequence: TGCGCCAGCGGACGGTCTACAGCTCGGGAGACCCAGTACTTC. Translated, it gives CASGRSTARETQYF.

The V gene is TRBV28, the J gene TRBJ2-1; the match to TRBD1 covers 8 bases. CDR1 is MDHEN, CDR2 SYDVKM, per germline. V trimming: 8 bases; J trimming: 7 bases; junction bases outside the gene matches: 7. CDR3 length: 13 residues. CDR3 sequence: CASGTGSWNEQFF. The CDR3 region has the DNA TGTGCCAGCGGGACAGGCTCCTGGAATGAGCAGTTCTTC.

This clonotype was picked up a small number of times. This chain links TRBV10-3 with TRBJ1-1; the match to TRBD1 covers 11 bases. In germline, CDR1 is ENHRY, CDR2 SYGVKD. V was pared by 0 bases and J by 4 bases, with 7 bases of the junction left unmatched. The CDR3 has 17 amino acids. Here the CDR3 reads CAISESSWDRGGTEAFF. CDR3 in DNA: TGTGCCATCAGTGAGTCGTCTTGGGACAGGGGGGGCACTGAAGCTTTCTTT.

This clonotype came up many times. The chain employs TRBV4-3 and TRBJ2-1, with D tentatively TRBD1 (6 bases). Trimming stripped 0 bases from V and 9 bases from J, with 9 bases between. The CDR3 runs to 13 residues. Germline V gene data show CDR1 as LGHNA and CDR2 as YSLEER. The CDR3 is CASSQDEGGEQFF. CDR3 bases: TGCGCCAGCAGCCAAGATGAAGGGGGTGAGCAGTTCTTC.

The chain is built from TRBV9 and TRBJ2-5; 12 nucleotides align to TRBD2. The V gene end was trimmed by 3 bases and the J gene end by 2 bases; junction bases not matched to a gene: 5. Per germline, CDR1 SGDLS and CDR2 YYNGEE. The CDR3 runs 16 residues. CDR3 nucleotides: TGTGCCAGCAGCGGACCCCTAGCGGGGGGGCAAGAGACCCAGTACTTC. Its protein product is CASSGPLAGGQETQYF.

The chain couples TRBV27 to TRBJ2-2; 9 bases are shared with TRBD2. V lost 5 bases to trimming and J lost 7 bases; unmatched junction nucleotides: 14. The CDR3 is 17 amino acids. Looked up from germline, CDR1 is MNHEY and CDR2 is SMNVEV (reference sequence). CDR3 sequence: CASSPHLGGRAVGELFF. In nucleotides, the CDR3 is TGTGCCAGCAGTCCACATCTGGGCGGGAGGGCCGTCGGGGAGCTGTTTTTT.

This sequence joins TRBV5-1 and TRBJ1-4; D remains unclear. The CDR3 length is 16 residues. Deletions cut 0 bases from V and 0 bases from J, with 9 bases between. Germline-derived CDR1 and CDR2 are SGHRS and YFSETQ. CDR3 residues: CASSLGVSTTNEKLFF. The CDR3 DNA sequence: TGCGCCAGCAGCTTGGGAGTCAGCACAACTAATGAAAAACTGTTTTTT.